The rows below give T cell receptor beta chains drawn from one sample of a study of CD8 T cells in ankylosing spondylitis. TCRdb recomputed calls from the 5' RACE reads with MiXCR, one row per CDR3 protein. The profile shows 150,000 to 200,000 distinct CDR3 sequences, roughly 13% of them singletons. The sequenced sample was blood, either unsorted or a sorted T cell fraction (not recorded which). The receptor set was obtained from a male donor with ankylosing spondylitis or in good health (not recorded which). CDR3s include the opening cysteine and the closing phenylalanine or tryptophan. D genes are given only for firm matches. Expanded clones get a size class; other rows say once, few or many, or leave the size out.

v_call: TRBV27
d_call: .
j_call: TRBJ1-4
clone_size: few
cdr3_aa: CASSDSEKLFF
cdr3_nt: TGTGCCAGCAGCGATAGTGAAAAACTGTTTTTT

v_call: TRBV9
d_call: TRBD1
j_call: TRBJ2-5
clone_size: .
cdr3_aa: CASSVDRGLQETQYF
cdr3_nt: TGTGCCAGCAGCGTAGACAGGGGGCTACAAGAGACCCAGTACTTC

v_call: TRBV10-2
d_call: .
j_call: TRBJ1-4
clone_size: few
cdr3_aa: CASSEEEVVDEKLFF
cdr3_nt: TGCGCCAGCAGTGAGGAGGAGGTTGTGGACGAAAAACTGTTTTTT

v_call: TRBV20-1
d_call: TRBD1
j_call: TRBJ2-7
clone_size: .
cdr3_aa: CSAKALRQGAYEQYF
cdr3_nt: TGCAGTGCTAAGGCCCTCCGACAGGGTGCCTACGAGCAGTACTTC

v_call: TRBV29-1
d_call: .
j_call: TRBJ2-5
clone_size: many
cdr3_aa: CSVVLWDYQETQYF
cdr3_nt: TGCAGCGTCGTGTTGTGGGATTACCAAGAGACCCAGTACTTC

v_call: TRBV19
d_call: .
j_call: TRBJ2-1
clone_size: few
cdr3_aa: CASSIDLASSYNEQFF
cdr3_nt: TGTGCCAGTAGTATCGACCTAGCGAGCTCCTACAATGAGCAGTTCTTC

v_call: TRBV12-3/TRBV12-4
d_call: TRBD1
j_call: TRBJ1-1
clone_size: few
cdr3_aa: CASSITGGTEAFF
cdr3_nt: TGTGCCAGCAGCATTACAGGGGGGACTGAAGCTTTCTTT

v_call: TRBV18
d_call: TRBD1
j_call: TRBJ2-7
clone_size: .
cdr3_aa: CASTPRDRGPYEQYF
cdr3_nt: TGTGCCAGCACACCCCGGGACAGGGGTCCCTACGAGCAGTACTTC

v_call: TRBV12-3/TRBV12-4
d_call: TRBD2
j_call: TRBJ2-1
clone_size: few
cdr3_aa: CASSPSGTSEGEQFF
cdr3_nt: TGTGCCAGCAGTCCGTCCGGGACTAGCGAGGGTGAGCAGTTCTTC

v_call: TRBV20-1
d_call: .
j_call: TRBJ2-1
clone_size: .
cdr3_aa: CSALKGDYNEQFF
cdr3_nt: TGCAGTGCTCTAAAGGGCGACTACAATGAGCAGTTCTTC

v_call: TRBV2
d_call: .
j_call: TRBJ2-1
clone_size: .
cdr3_aa: CASTLPRGSHNEQFF
cdr3_nt: TGTGCCAGCACCTTACCCAGGGGCTCCCACAATGAGCAGTTCTTC

v_call: TRBV2
d_call: .
j_call: TRBJ2-2
clone_size: .
cdr3_aa: CASSEFASLNTGELFF
cdr3_nt: TGTGCCAGCAGTGAATTTGCGTCGCTGAACACCGGGGAGCTGTTTTTT

v_call: TRBV2
d_call: .
j_call: TRBJ1-1
clone_size: .
cdr3_aa: CASRDSPNTEAFF
cdr3_nt: TGTGCCAGCAGGGACAGCCCGAACACTGAAGCTTTCTTT

v_call: TRBV5-1
d_call: .
j_call: TRBJ1-4
clone_size: many
cdr3_aa: CASSVRSWDEKLFF
cdr3_nt: TGCGCCAGCAGCGTCCGATCGTGGGATGAAAAACTGTTTTTT

v_call: TRBV7-9
d_call: TRBD1
j_call: TRBJ2-5
clone_size: .
cdr3_aa: CASSPKQGVKTQYF
cdr3_nt: TGTGCCAGCAGCCCAAAGCAGGGGGTCAAGACCCAGTACTTC

v_call: TRBV5-1
d_call: .
j_call: TRBJ1-1
clone_size: few
cdr3_aa: CASSYPRSPNTEAFF
cdr3_nt: TGCGCCAGCAGTTACCCGAGGAGCCCGAACACTGAAGCTTTCTTT

v_call: TRBV5-1
d_call: .
j_call: TRBJ2-7
clone_size: few
cdr3_aa: CASSLEKGGLAAYEQYF
cdr3_nt: TGCGCCAGCAGCTTGGAGAAGGGGGGCCTAGCGGCCTACGAGCAGTACTTC

v_call: TRBV6-1
d_call: .
j_call: TRBJ2-6
clone_size: few
cdr3_aa: CASTGGGANVLTF
cdr3_nt: TGTGCCAGCACCGGAGGGGGGGCCAACGTCCTGACTTTC

v_call: TRBV7-9
d_call: .
j_call: TRBJ2-3
clone_size: few
cdr3_aa: CASSLYPGADTQYF
cdr3_nt: TGTGCCAGCAGCTTATACCCGGGTGCAGATACGCAGTATTTT

v_call: TRBV15
d_call: .
j_call: TRBJ2-3
clone_size: few
cdr3_aa: CATSSSHASLPTQYF
cdr3_nt: TGTGCCACCAGCAGCTCACATGCGAGCCTTCCTACGCAGTATTTT

v_call: TRBV9
d_call: .
j_call: TRBJ1-1
clone_size: few
cdr3_aa: CASSAPWGPTEAFF
cdr3_nt: TGTGCCAGCAGTGCCCCCTGGGGACCCACTGAAGCTTTCTTT

v_call: TRBV27
d_call: TRBD1
j_call: TRBJ2-7
clone_size: few
cdr3_aa: CASRLTGGTYEQYF
cdr3_nt: TGTGCCAGCAGACTAACAGGGGGTACCTACGAGCAGTACTTC

v_call: TRBV5-1
d_call: .
j_call: TRBJ1-1
clone_size: many
cdr3_aa: CASSLEGGLNTEAFF
cdr3_nt: TGCGCCAGCAGCTTGGAGGGCGGATTGAACACTGAAGCTTTCTTT

v_call: TRBV6-6
d_call: .
j_call: TRBJ2-7
clone_size: few
cdr3_aa: CASPGRPPLGYF
cdr3_nt: TGTGCCAGCCCGGGACGGCCCCCCCTAGGGTACTTC

v_call: TRBV27
d_call: TRBD2
j_call: TRBJ2-1
clone_size: .
cdr3_aa: CASSSGSNNEQFF
cdr3_nt: TGTGCCAGCAGTAGCGGGAGCAACAATGAGCAGTTCTTC

v_call: TRBV12-3/TRBV12-4
d_call: .
j_call: TRBJ1-1
clone_size: few
cdr3_aa: CASSSQGGTEAFF
cdr3_nt: TGTGCCAGCAGCTCACAGGGAGGAACTGAAGCTTTCTTT

v_call: TRBV7-9
d_call: TRBD1
j_call: TRBJ2-7
clone_size: .
cdr3_aa: CASSGVRGPYEQYF
cdr3_nt: TGTGCCAGCAGCGGCGTCAGGGGGCCGTACGAGCAGTACTTC

v_call: TRBV6-1
d_call: TRBD2
j_call: TRBJ2-3
clone_size: .
cdr3_aa: CASSEASGGATDTQYF
cdr3_nt: TGTGCCAGCAGTGAAGCTAGCGGGGGGGCCACAGATACGCAGTATTTT

v_call: TRBV12-3/TRBV12-4
d_call: TRBD2
j_call: TRBJ2-7
clone_size: .
cdr3_aa: CASRTSSSYEQYF
cdr3_nt: TGTGCCAGTCGGACTAGCAGCTCCTACGAGCAGTACTTC

v_call: TRBV29-1
d_call: .
j_call: TRBJ2-7
clone_size: few
cdr3_aa: CSVEDVDSYEQYF
cdr3_nt: TGCAGCGTTGAAGATGTGGACAGCTACGAGCAGTACTTC

v_call: TRBV18
d_call: .
j_call: TRBJ2-3
clone_size: few
cdr3_aa: CASSYPPDGYTDTQYF
cdr3_nt: TGTGCCAGCTCCTATCCCCCGGACGGCTACACAGATACGCAGTATTTT

v_call: TRBV15
d_call: TRBD2
j_call: TRBJ2-2
clone_size: .
cdr3_aa: CATSSELAGGPMNTGELFF
cdr3_nt: TGTGCCACCAGCAGCGAACTAGCGGGAGGGCCAATGAACACCGGGGAGCTGTTTTTT

v_call: TRBV7-9
d_call: TRBD1
j_call: TRBJ2-3
clone_size: few
cdr3_aa: CASSTTGVSTDTQYF
cdr3_nt: TGTGCCAGCTCCACTACAGGGGTTAGCACAGATACGCAGTATTTT

v_call: TRBV27
d_call: .
j_call: TRBJ2-7
clone_size: many
cdr3_aa: CASIGSSYEQYF
cdr3_nt: TGTGCCAGCATCGGTAGCTCCTACGAGCAGTACTTC

v_call: TRBV7-9
d_call: .
j_call: TRBJ2-7
clone_size: many
cdr3_aa: CASSLVSGLREQYF
cdr3_nt: TGTGCCAGCAGCTTAGTGTCAGGGCTGAGGGAGCAGTACTTC